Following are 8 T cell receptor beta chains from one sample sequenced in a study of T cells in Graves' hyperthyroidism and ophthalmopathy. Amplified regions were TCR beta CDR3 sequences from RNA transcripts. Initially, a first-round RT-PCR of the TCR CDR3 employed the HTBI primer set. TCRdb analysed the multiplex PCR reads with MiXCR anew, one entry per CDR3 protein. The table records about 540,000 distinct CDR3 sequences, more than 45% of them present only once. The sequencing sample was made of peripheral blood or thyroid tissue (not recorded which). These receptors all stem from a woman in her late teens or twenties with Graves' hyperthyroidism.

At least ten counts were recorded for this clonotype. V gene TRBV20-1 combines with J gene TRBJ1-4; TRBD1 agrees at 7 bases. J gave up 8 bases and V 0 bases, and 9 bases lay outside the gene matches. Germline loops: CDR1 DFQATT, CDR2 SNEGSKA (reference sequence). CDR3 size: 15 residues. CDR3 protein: CSARDGRGRREKLFF. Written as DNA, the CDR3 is TGCAGTGCTAGAGATGGTAGGGGGCGTAGGGAAAAACTGTTTTTT.

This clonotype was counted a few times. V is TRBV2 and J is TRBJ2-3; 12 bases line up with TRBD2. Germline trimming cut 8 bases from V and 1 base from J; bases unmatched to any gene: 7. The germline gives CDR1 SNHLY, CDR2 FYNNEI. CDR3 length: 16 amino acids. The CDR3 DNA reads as TGTGCCAGCCAAGCAGGACTAGCGGGACGCACAGATACGCAGTATTTT. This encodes CASQAGLAGRTDTQYF.

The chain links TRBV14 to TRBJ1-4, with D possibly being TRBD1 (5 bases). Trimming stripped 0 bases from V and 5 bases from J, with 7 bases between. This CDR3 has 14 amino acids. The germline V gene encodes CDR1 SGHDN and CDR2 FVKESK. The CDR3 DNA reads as TGTGCCAGCAGCCAAGATTGGGGCAATGAAAAACTGTTTTTT. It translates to CASSQDWGNEKLFF.

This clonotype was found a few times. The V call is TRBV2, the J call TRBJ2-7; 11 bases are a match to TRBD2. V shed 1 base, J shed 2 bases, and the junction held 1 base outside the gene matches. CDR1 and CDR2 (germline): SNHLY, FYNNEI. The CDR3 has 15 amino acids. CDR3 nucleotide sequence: TGTGCCAGCAGTGAAGGGGGACTAGCGGCCTACGAGCAGTACTTC. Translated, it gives CASSEGGLAAYEQYF.

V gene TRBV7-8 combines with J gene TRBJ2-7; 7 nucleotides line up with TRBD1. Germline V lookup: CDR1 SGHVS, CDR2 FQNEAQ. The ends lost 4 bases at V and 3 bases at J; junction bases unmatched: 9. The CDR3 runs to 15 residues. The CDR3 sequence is CASSSIRTGNYEQYF. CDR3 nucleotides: TGTGCCAGCAGCTCGATAAGGACAGGAAACTACGAGCAGTACTTC.

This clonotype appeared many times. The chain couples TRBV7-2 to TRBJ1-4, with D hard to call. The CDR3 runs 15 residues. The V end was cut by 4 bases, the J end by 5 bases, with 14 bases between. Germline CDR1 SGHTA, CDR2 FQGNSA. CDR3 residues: CASSSLRRENEKLFF. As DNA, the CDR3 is TGTGCCAGCAGCTCTTTAAGACGGGAGAATGAAAAACTGTTTTTT.

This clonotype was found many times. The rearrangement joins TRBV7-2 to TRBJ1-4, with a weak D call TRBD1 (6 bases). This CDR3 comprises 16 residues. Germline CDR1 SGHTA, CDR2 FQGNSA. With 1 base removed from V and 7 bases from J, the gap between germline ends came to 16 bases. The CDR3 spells CASSLGPAGAGEKLFF. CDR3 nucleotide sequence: TGTGCCAGCAGCTTAGGCCCAGCAGGGGCAGGTGAAAAACTGTTTTTT.

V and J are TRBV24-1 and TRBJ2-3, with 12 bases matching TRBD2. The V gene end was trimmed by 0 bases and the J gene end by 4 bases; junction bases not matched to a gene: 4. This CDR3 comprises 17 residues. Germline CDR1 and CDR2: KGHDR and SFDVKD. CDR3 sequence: CATSDLLTSGSPDTQYF. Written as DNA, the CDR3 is TGTGCCACCAGTGATTTGCTGACTAGCGGGAGCCCAGATACGCAGTATTTT.